The 30 T cell receptor beta chains below were found in one sample sequenced in a study of blood T cell repertoires in COVID-19. Assay: immunoSEQ multiplex PCR; the TCRdb copy retains only in-frame clones and omits some. The repertoire has 58,000 or so clones, 60% to 85% of them found once; the top ten carry roughly 5%. Sequencing was carried out using peripheral blood. The receptors originated from a human donor in a cohort sampled during active COVID-19.

The rearrangement links TRBV7-9 to TRBJ2-5; 8 bases line up with TRBD2. The CDR3 runs 15 residues. Trimming at V came to 5 bases and at J to 2 bases, leaving 7 bases not matched to a gene. Germline CDR1 and CDR2: SEHNR and FQNEAQ (reference sequence). This CDR3 is CASSPGGPGQETQYF. CDR3 in DNA: TGTGCCAGCAGCCCGGGGGGGCCGGGACAAGAGACCCAGTACTTC.

J is TRBJ2-7 and V is TRBV5-8, with D possibly being TRBD1 (6 bases). From germline, CDR1 is SGHTS and CDR2 YDEGEE. The CDR3 extends over 15 amino acids. V was trimmed by 5 bases and J by 2 bases, leaving 17 bases between them. The CDR3 coding sequence is TGTGCCAGCAGTTCCTCAGGGGTTCGCCCCTACGAGCAGTACTTC. It specifies CASSSSGVRPYEQYF.

This chain uses TRBV5-1 with TRBJ2-7; 8 nucleotides match TRBD2. CDR3 length: 16 residues. Trimming at V came to 2 bases and at J to 2 bases, leaving 9 bases not matched to a gene. Germline V gene sequence: CDR1 SGHRS, CDR2 YFSETQ. CDR3 in DNA: TGCGCCAGCAGCTTCATGGGCGGGAGGCCGACCTACGAGCAGTACTTC. Translation gives CASSFMGGRPTYEQYF.

The rearrangement joins TRBV6-6 to TRBJ2-7; 9 bases map to TRBD1. Unmatched junction bases numbered 8, after V lost 7 bases and J lost 4 bases. CDR3 length equals 14 residues. The V gene's germline CDR1 is MNHNY and CDR2 SVGAGI (reference sequence). The CDR3 DNA follows: TGTGCCAGCAATCCGGACAGGGGTCCTTACGAGCAGTACTTC. Its translation is CASNPDRGPYEQYF.

V is TRBV12-2 and J is TRBJ2-5; TRBD2, the table's D call, lacks a check against the DNA. TRBV12-2 is reported as a pseudogene. The CDR3 has 15 amino acids. As DNA, the CDR3 is TGTGCAAGTCGCTTACGGAGACCTCCGAACCGGACCCAGTACTTC. It is translated as CASRLRRPPNRTQYF.

The rearrangement uses TRBV28 and TRBJ2-7, with 11 bases aligning to TRBD1. V lost 6 bases and J lost 1; bases outside the gene matches: 5. Germline CDR1 MDHEN, CDR2 SYDVKM. This CDR3 has 15 residues. The CDR3 here is CASSEDRGPSYEQYF. The CDR3 nucleotides are TGTGCCAGCAGCGAGGACAGGGGGCCTTCCTACGAGCAGTACTTC.

The V and J genes are TRBV18 and TRBJ2-7, with D perhaps TRBD2 (6 bases). This CDR3 has 16 residues. CDR1 KGHSH and CDR2 LQKENI come from the germline V gene. Deletions cut 1 base from V and 2 bases from J, with 15 bases between. The CDR3 nucleotides read TGTGCCAGCTCACCACAGGAGGGGAAATCGACCTACGAGCAGTACTTC. Translated, it gives CASSPQEGKSTYEQYF.

V and J are TRBV9 and TRBJ2-7; 9 bases map to TRBD1. J was trimmed by 4 bases and V by 0 bases; bases with no gene match: 2. Germline values: CDR1 SGDLS, CDR2 YYNGEE. This CDR3 spans 14 amino acids. CDR3 residues: CASSVAGQGYEQYF. CDR3 DNA sequence: TGTGCCAGCAGCGTAGCGGGACAGGGATACGAGCAGTACTTC.

The gene calls are TRBV18 and TRBJ2-5; TRBD2 matches at 10 bases. The J segment lost 6 bases and the V segment lost 0 bases, leaving 7 bases of the junction unmatched. Germline lookup yields CDR1 KGHSH and CDR2 LQKENI. The CDR3 length is 16 residues. CDR3 amino acids: CASSPPSGGAGKTQYF. In DNA form, the CDR3 reads TGTGCCAGCTCACCACCGAGCGGGGGGGCCGGAAAGACCCAGTACTTC.

The CDR3 loop is CASSSRGASYGYTF. In DNA form, the CDR3 reads TGCGCCAGCAGCTCCAGGGGGGCTAGCTATGGCTACACCTTC. This chain links TRBV5-1 with TRBJ1-2; 7 positions match TRBD1. Germline V CDR1 and CDR2: SGHRS, YFSETQ. J lost 4 bases, V lost 3 bases, and 6 bases had no gene match. The CDR3 loop spans 14 amino acids.

This chain joins TRBV9 and TRBJ2-2, with a possible D match to TRBD1 (6 bases). The CDR3 extends over 16 amino acids. Germline V gives CDR1 SGDLS, CDR2 YYNGEE. V lost 4 bases to trimming and J lost 4 bases, with 17 bases between them. CDR3 DNA sequence: TGTGCCAGCAGCCCGCGACAGGCCGGGGCCACCGGGGAGCTGTTTTTT. Translation: CASSPRQAGATGELFF.

The rearrangement joins TRBV3-1 (or the pseudogene TRBV3-2) to TRBJ1-2, with D unclear. The CDR3 runs 14 residues. The V end was cut by 2 bases, the J end by 3 bases, with 10 bases between. CDR1 and CDR2 from the germline V gene are LGHDT and YNNKEL (reference sequence). CDR3 sequence: CASSQSQIDYGYTF. In nucleotides, the CDR3 is TGTGCCAGCAGCCAATCCCAGATTGACTATGGCTACACCTTC.

This chain links TRBV6-2 or TRBV6-3 with TRBJ2-7; D not resolved. The CDR3 consists of 12 residues. Germline CDR1 MNHEY, CDR2 SVGEGT. V lost 0 bases to trimming and J lost 4 bases, with 4 bases between them. In nucleotides, the CDR3 is TGTGCCAGCAGTTACTCTCGGTACGAGCAGTACTTC. Amino acids: CASSYSRYEQYF.

The rearrangement joins TRBV28 to TRBJ2-5; a weak D match, TRBD2 (6 bases). V lost 5 bases, J lost 4 bases, and 14 bases lay in between. This CDR3 region has 14 residues. Germline V gene lookup returns CDR1 MDHEN and CDR2 SYDVKM. Here the CDR3 reads CASSGGSLGETQYF. The CDR3 DNA follows: TGTGCCAGCAGTGGAGGGTCTTTAGGAGAGACCCAGTACTTC.

This clone was found a few times. The chain recombines TRBV27 with TRBJ1-2, with D perhaps TRBD1 (5 bases). The CDR3 loop spans 13 amino acids. The germline V gene has CDR1 MNHEY and CDR2 SMNVEV (reference sequence). V lost 2 bases, J lost 8 bases, and 12 bases lay in between. The CDR3, as DNA: TGTGCCAGCAGTTTAGACAGCCAAGGGGGCTACACCTTC. This sequence encodes CASSLDSQGGYTF.

The rearrangement links TRBV21-1 to TRBJ2-5; the table's D call of TRBD2 was not tested on the DNA. TRBV21-1 is shown as a pseudogene. CDR3 length: 19 residues. CDR3 bases: TGTGCCAGCAGCAAAGTCGGGGTCTCGGGCCGTACCCCGCAAGAGACCCAGTACTTC. Translation gives CASSKVGVSGRTPQETQYF.

This chain joins TRBV11-2 and TRBJ2-5; possible D gene TRBD2, 5 bases. The V gene's germline CDR1 is SGHAT and CDR2 FQNNGV. Trimming took 3 bases from V and 10 from J, leaving 18 bases between them. CDR3 length: 14 amino acids. The CDR3 protein is CASSFDQVGVSQYF. Here the CDR3 DNA reads TGTGCCAGCAGCTTCGACCAGGTGGGAGTTAGCCAGTACTTC.

V and J are TRBV4-2 and TRBJ2-3, with D maybe TRBD1 (6 bases). V lost 0 bases, J lost 0 bases, and 10 bases lay in between. The CDR3 length is 16 residues. Germline values: CDR1 LGHNA, CDR2 YNFKEQ. The CDR3 DNA sequence: TGTGCCAGCAGCCAAGATGGGACACTTAGCACAGATACGCAGTATTTT. This gives the protein CASSQDGTLSTDTQYF.

This sequence joins TRBV11-3 and TRBJ2-7, with D possibly TRBD2 on 7 matching bases. Trimming removed 5 bases at V and 3 bases at J, with 14 bases between. The CDR3 contains 14 residues. Germline-derived CDR1 and CDR2 are SGHNT and YENEEA. CDR3 nucleotide sequence: TGTGCCAGCAGCCTGAAAGGGGGGGTCTACGAGCAGTACTTC. Translated: CASSLKGGVYEQYF.

This chain connects TRBV10-2 to TRBJ2-5, with TRBD1 matching 9 bases. J lost 4 bases, V lost 10 bases, and 16 bases had no gene match. The CDR3 length is 16 residues. The germline gives CDR1 WSHSY, CDR2 SAAADI. DNA for the CDR3: TGCGCCACCGACGACCCCGGGACAGGGAGGCGAGAGACCCAGTACTTC. The encoded protein is CATDDPGTGRRETQYF.

This clone was observed a few times. This chain uses TRBV27 with TRBJ2-7, with TRBD1 as a possible D gene (6 bases). V shed 2 bases and J shed 3 bases, with 8 bases lying between them. CDR1 and CDR2 (germline): MNHEY, SMNVEV (reference sequence). The CDR3 has 13 amino acids. The CDR3 DNA sequence: TGTGCCAGCAGTTTACCGGGACACTACGAGCAGTACTTC. Encoded protein: CASSLPGHYEQYF.

The J gene is TRBJ2-6, the V gene TRBV28; maybe TRBD2 (7 bases). The CDR3 is 15 residues long. V lost 5 bases and J 0 bases, leaving 8 bases between the germline ends. The germline gives CDR1 MDHEN, CDR2 SYDVKM. DNA of the CDR3: TGTGCCAGCAGTAGGGGGGGCTCTGGGGCCAACGTCCTGACTTTC. Its protein product is CASSRGGSGANVLTF.

The chain joins TRBV7-8 to TRBJ2-7; 8 bases line up with TRBD1. CDR1 SGHVS and CDR2 FQNEAQ come from the germline V gene. The CDR3 spans 13 residues. With 5 bases clipped from V and 5 bases from J, the junction kept 5 bases outside the gene matches. The CDR3: CASSLRGRDEQYF. CDR3 in DNA: TGTGCCAGCAGCCTCAGGGGGCGAGACGAGCAGTACTTC.

J is TRBJ1-3 and V is TRBV9; tentatively, D is TRBD1 (6 bases). This CDR3 has 16 amino acids. Trimming took off 0 bases at V and 4 bases at J, with 14 bases between the two ends. Germline loops: CDR1 SGDLS, CDR2 YYNGEE. As DNA, the CDR3 is TGTGCCAGCAGCGTAGCAGGGGAGACGGGCGGAAACACCATATATTTT. Encoded protein: CASSVAGETGGNTIYF.

The CDR3 is CASRPRLAGTYEQYF. The DNA for the CDR3 is TGTGCCAGCAGACCCAGACTAGCGGGGACCTACGAGCAGTACTTC. The chain links TRBV7-6 to TRBJ2-7; 11 bases agree with TRBD2. V dropped 6 bases and J dropped 2; count of bases not matched to a gene: 6. The CDR3 is 15 residues long. The V gene's germline CDR1 is SGHVS and CDR2 FNYEAQ. Combining the CDR3 with reference TRBV7-6 and TRBJ2-7 gives the whole variable domain GAGVSQSPRYKVTKRGQDVALRCDPISGHVSLYWYRQALGQGPEFLTYFNYEAQQDKSGLPNDRFSAERPEGSISTLTIQRTEQRDSAMYRCASRPRLAGTYEQYFGPGTRLTVT.

In its sample, this clone was seen a few times. This chain links TRBV27 with TRBJ2-7; D might be TRBD2 (5 bases). Germline V gene sequence: CDR1 MNHEY, CDR2 SMNVEV (reference sequence). Trimming took off 3 bases at V and 0 bases at J, with 12 bases between the two ends. The CDR3 spans 15 residues. CDR3 sequence reads: CASSLATSSSYEQYF. Here the CDR3 DNA reads TGTGCCAGCAGTTTGGCAACTAGTTCCTCCTACGAGCAGTACTTC.

This chain links TRBV19 with TRBJ2-7; 10 bases line up with TRBD2. This CDR3 has 15 residues. V gave up 3 bases and J gave up 3 bases; unmatched junction bases: 5. The V gene's germline CDR1 is LNHDA and CDR2 SQIVND (reference sequence). As DNA, the CDR3 is TGTGCCAGTAGTATGGTGGGGACTAGCGACTACGAGCAGTACTTC. As protein: CASSMVGTSDYEQYF.

CDR3 sequence (DNA): TGTGCCAGCAGTGAAGCGGAGGAAAATTCACCCCTCCACTTT. Protein sequence: CASSEAEENSPLHF. The chain links TRBV6-1 to TRBJ1-6; D call uncertain. Germline CDR1 reads MNHNS; CDR2 reads SASEGT. V gave up 0 bases and J gave up 7 bases, with 7 bases separating them. This CDR3 contains 14 residues.

The chain couples TRBV20-1 to TRBJ2-7, with 7 bases matching TRBD1. Germline CDR1 DFQATT, CDR2 SNEGSKA (reference sequence). This CDR3 comprises 15 residues. The V segment lost 3 bases and the J segment 2 bases; nucleotides outside the gene matches: 10. The CDR3: CSASRSDRSTYEQYF. The CDR3 DNA follows: TGCAGTGCTAGTAGGTCGGACAGGAGTACCTACGAGCAGTACTTC.

The chain couples TRBV15 to TRBJ2-7, with 9 bases identical to TRBD2. The CDR3 contains 15 residues. V dropped 0 bases and J dropped 4; count of bases not matched to a gene: 4. Germline V gene sequence: CDR1 LNHNV, CDR2 YYDKDF (reference sequence). CDR3 DNA: TGTGCCACCAGCAGAGATCTGACTAGCGGATACGAGCAGTACTTC. It yields the protein CATSRDLTSGYEQYF.